This section outlines one T cell receptor beta chain sequence together with its context. Its antigen is not yet known. No much larger clone is present one base from it, and per-base qualities are unavailable. This sample stems from a study of T cell responses to AZD1222 COVID-19 vaccine (dated by TCRdb to 2020 to 2022). Notes on the research overall: AZD1222 recipients whose second dose came at about 4 weeks and those whose second dose came at about 12 weeks were combined into one group, since spike-specific TCR depth and breadth did not differ between the two schedules. TCR sequencing was performed for roughly 250 trial participants, of whom roughly 200 were given two doses of AZD1222 and around 25 were given two doses of MenACWY control vaccine. Trial participants were enrolled into age subgroups of 18-55, 56-69 and 70-plus years, which contained roughly 150, 30 and 60 TCR-sequenced participants, respectively. The full study reports these points: The whole spike protein was spanned by vaccine-associated CD4 TCRs, and dominant responses were seen in regions 160-218 and 743-854. After two AZD1222 doses, both the breadth and the depth of spike-specific TCRs were significantly higher than at day 0 and than in MenACWY recipients. Epitopes outside the regions mutated in the B.1.351 and B.1.1.7 variants were reportedly recognized by nearly half of the unique spike-specific TCRs. In the small 56-69-year group, the increase in depth fell short of significance, most likely because of low power. Most participants were white British and females outnumbered males, and the authors suggested that clonal diversity may have been underestimated. No day 14 peak-response samples were available, so repertoires were characterized only after the peak T cell response. Conclusions about previously exposed vaccinees were limited because only six AZD1222 recipients were SARS-CoV-2 seropositive at baseline.

The CDR3 regions of human TCRbeta chains were subjected to immunosequencing. The study's own analysis went as follows. TCRs in the repertoires were compared against a reference library of SARS-CoV-2-specific TCRs that had been generated with the MIRA antigen-specificity platform. Breadth meant the fraction of unique TCRs that were SARS-CoV-2-associated, whereas depth meant the fraction of total T cells that were SARS-CoV-2-associated. Each spike-specific TCR was assigned to its reactive spike region and to a CD4 or CD8 class using the MIRA data. Log10-transformed breadth and depth values were compared by one-way ANOVA with Sidak's multiple comparisons tests. TCRdb took this table from immuneACCESS and kept in-frame rearrangements with V and J called. Such tables lack part of the clones; where checked against another copy, unresolved V genes explain under half of the gap, and the rest is unexplained. V, J and clone size reflect that table, while D and trimming were determined from the DNA. Present in this sample are around 120,000 clones, 88% of which were seen just once. The ten top clones hold about 4.9% of the sample.

The CDR3, cysteine through phenylalanine, is 13 amino acids long. The DNA shown is the 39-base CDR3, in frame from base 1. The junction shows trimming of 4 bases on V and 6 bases on J, plus 10 bases between the germline ends. The CDR1 and CDR2 encoded by the germline V gene are LGHNA and YSLEER. Reading the label with the study, this specimen's time point is: baseline before first vaccination. The vaccinee samples were drawn from two UK trials, COV001 and COV002, one of which was a single-blind randomized controlled phase 2/3 trial testing AZD1222 (ChAdOx1 nCoV-19) in healthy adults. For TCRbeta chain sequencing, PBMC samples from trial participants were taken at day 0 and at day 28 after the second dose.

The rearranged segments are TRBV4-3 and TRBJ1-5, with TRBD1 perhaps the D gene, on 6 matching bases. This sequence was found in an adult in good health. The starting material was peripheral blood, obtained on day 0 of AZD1222 vaccination. The CDR3 is CASSLLQGQPQHF. The DNA is TGCGCCAGCAGCCTCCTACAGGGTCAGCCCCAGCATTTT.